This T cell receptor (beta chain) was retrieved from a study of T cells in Graves' hyperthyroidism and ophthalmopathy. Turning to the study itself: Peripheral blood was collected at initial diagnosis, before any treatment.

Uncontrolled infection, other autoimmune disease, pregnancy or lactation excluded patients. This clonotype occurred a few times. The TCR beta CDR3 regions underwent amplification using RNA transcripts as the source. A first-round RT-PCR of the TCR CDR3 used the HTBI primer set. MiXCR was run by TCRdb on the multiplex PCR reads, yielding one entry per CDR3 protein. The sample carries under 350,000 distinct CDR3 sequences, 15% to 20% recorded once. The sequence derives from a woman aged 45 to 65 with Graves' hyperthyroidism. The sample comprised blood.

CDR3 protein: CASSPKPQGAEKLFF. The CDR3 DNA sequence: TGTGCCAGCAGTCCAAAGCCACAGGGGGCAGAAAAACTGTTTTTT. This chain joins TRBV6-1 and TRBJ1-4; 9 bases are shared with TRBD1. This CDR3 is built from 15 residues. V was clipped by 5 bases and J by 8 bases; unmatched bases: 9. The germline V gene has CDR1 MNHNS and CDR2 SASEGT.